Following are 20 T cell receptor beta chains from one sample sequenced in a study of CXCR3-negative and CXCR3-positive naive CD8 T cells. Broader study findings: Relative to CXCR3-negative naive cells, CXCR3-positive naive cells had more hydrophobic TRB CDR3s.

No antigen has been assigned to these receptors. UMI-labeled 5' RACE yielded the TRB cDNA libraries. From its re-call of the 5' RACE reads, TCRdb lists each CDR3 protein once, without DNA. The listing records 150,000 to 180,000 distinct CDR3 sequences. Sequencing was carried out using naive CXCR3+ CD8+ T cells from blood. Subset defined: CD45RO-CCR7+CD27+CD95- naive CD8+ T cells expressing CXCR3 (TNR3+). The receptors stem from a human donor in good health. Some clones in this sample may be carry-over from other donors' samples.

The rearrangement links TRBV7-6 to TRBJ2-5; TCRdb designates TRBD2, a call that cannot be tested without DNA. The CDR3 loop spans 15 amino acids. Looked up from germline, CDR1 is SGHVS and CDR2 is FNYEAQ. CDR3: CASSRAWREAETQYF. Together with reference TRBV7-6 and TRBJ2-5, the CDR3 gives the full variable domain: GAGVSQSPRYKVTKRGQDVALRCDPISGHVSLYWYRQALGQGPEFLTYFNYEAQQDKSGLPNDRFSAERPEGSISTLTIQRTEQRDSAMYRCASSRAWREAETQYFGPGTRLLVL.

The CDR3 sequence: CSVPNAIWTGGYGYTF. The V gene is TRBV29-1, the J gene TRBJ1-2; checking the TCRdb D call of TRBD1 is not possible without DNA. CDR3 length: 16 amino acids. Looked up from germline, CDR1 is SQVTM and CDR2 is ANQGSEA.

The rearrangement uses TRBV19 and TRBJ1-1; absent DNA, TCRdb's TRBD1 call cannot be checked. Germline V CDR1 and CDR2: LNHDA, SQIVND (reference sequence). This CDR3 is built from 16 residues. CDR3 protein: CASSITSTGVPTEAFF.

The V gene is TRBV5-5, the J gene TRBJ1-5; the D gene TCRdb calls, TRBD1, cannot be checked with no DNA. The CDR3 covers 15 residues. Germline V gene sequence: CDR1 SGHKS, CDR2 YYEKEE (reference sequence). The CDR3 sequence: CASSSTGGNNQPQHF.

V and J are TRBV9 and TRBJ2-1; TCRdb's D gene call, TRBD1, goes unchecked for lack of DNA. Germline V CDR1 and CDR2: SGDLS, YYNGEE. The CDR3 runs 16 residues. Here the CDR3 reads CASSPDQGNTYNEQFF.

V usage is TRBV20-1 and J usage is TRBJ1-6; TCRdb outputs TRBD1, but without DNA this stays unchecked. The CDR3 runs 16 residues. Germline V gene lookup returns CDR1 DFQATT and CDR2 SNEGSKA (reference sequence). Here the CDR3 reads CSARARPGDVNSPLHF.

The V gene is TRBV6-5, the J gene TRBJ1-1; checking the TCRdb D call of TRBD1 is not possible without DNA. Germline CDR1 and CDR2: MNHEY and SVGAGI. This CDR3 is 14 amino acids long. CDR3 region: CASSENRGRTEAFF.

The chain employs TRBV4-3 and TRBJ1-1; TCRdb lists TRBD1, though no DNA is available to test this call. This CDR3 is built from 15 residues. Germline V lookup: CDR1 LGHNA, CDR2 YSLEER. The CDR3 sequence is CASSQTETGATEAFF.

The chain has TRBV13 and TRBJ2-1; the TCRdb call, TRBD2, lacks DNA for checking. The CDR3 contains 16 residues. The germline gives CDR1 PRHDT, CDR2 FYEKMQ (reference sequence). The CDR3 loop is CASSSETSALRWEQLF.

The chain links TRBV20-1 to TRBJ1-1. The CDR3 contains 12 residues. Germline assignment: CDR1 DFQATT and CDR2 SNEGSKA (reference sequence). CDR3 residues: CSGLLGNTEAFF.

V is TRBV21-1 and J is TRBJ2-7; TCRdb names TRBD1, which stays unverified in the absence of DNA. TRBV21-1 is described as a pseudogene. This CDR3 has 15 residues. This CDR3 is CASSKNRQGPYEQYF.

The genes are TRBV4-2 and TRBJ1-3; TCRdb proposes TRBD1, but this gene call is untestable without DNA. This CDR3 spans 16 amino acids. Germline V gene data show CDR1 as LGHNA and CDR2 as YNFKEQ. This CDR3 reads CASSQVGRGVGNTIYF.

The chain combines TRBV7-8 with TRBJ2-5. CDR1 and CDR2 from the germline V gene are SGHVS and FQNEAQ. The CDR3 runs 12 residues. The CDR3 region is CASSSTEETQYF.

The chain joins TRBV7-6 to TRBJ2-2; TCRdb gives TRBD2 as the D gene, but with no DNA this cannot be confirmed. The CDR3 extends over 17 amino acids. Germline V gene data show CDR1 as SGHVS and CDR2 as FNYEAQ. The chain's CDR3 is CASSLTASGANTGELFF.

The chain combines TRBV23-1 with TRBJ2-5. TRBV23-1 is placed among ORFs of uncertain function. The CDR3 has 12 amino acids. CDR3 in amino acids: CASSHHGETQYF.

The CDR3 sequence: CASSWRSRDNTGELFF. V is TRBV21-1 and J is TRBJ2-2; TCRdb indicates TRBD1, and absent DNA this call remains unverified. TRBV21-1 represents a pseudogene. This CDR3 contains 16 residues.

This chain links TRBV28 with TRBJ2-1; the D call of TRBD1 rests on TCRdb alone, since no DNA is present to check it. Germline V lookup: CDR1 MDHEN, CDR2 SYDVKM. This CDR3 has 16 amino acids. This chain's CDR3 is CASSWMNRGGWDEQFF.

The chain has TRBV4-1 and TRBJ2-7; the TCRdb call, TRBD1, lacks DNA for checking. Germline V gene lookup returns CDR1 MGHRA and CDR2 YSYEKL. The CDR3 extends over 18 amino acids. CDR3 amino acids: CASSQDDIVGQGAYEQYF.

V and J are TRBV6-6 and TRBJ2-2. The length of the CDR3 is 14 residues. Looked up from germline, CDR1 is MNHNY and CDR2 is SVGAGI (reference sequence). The CDR3 reads CASCYSLVAGELFF.

This rearrangement joins TRBV23-1 to TRBJ2-7; TCRdb designates TRBD1, a call that cannot be tested without DNA. TRBV23-1 is marked as an open reading frame, function uncertain. CDR3 length equals 16 residues. The CDR3: CASSHPCRSPWGEQYF.